Presented here are 2 T cell receptor beta chains from one specimen sequenced in a study of T-cell reconstitution after alpha-beta-depleted transplantation in children (dated by TCRdb to the mid-2010s). The library was made by PCR. These reads were obtained on an Illumina HiSeq 2500. To normalize quantification of the TCRbeta repertoire, the TCR libraries were built with molecular barcoding that relied on unique molecular identifiers. TCRdb reworked the public reads: Q25 trimming with fastp, MiXCR clone assembly, productive beta chains retained. A single entry per CDR3 protein holds the most common genes and DNA from its merged rows. The sample data list more than 500,000 distinct CDR3 sequences, and 11% of these were observed just once. The top ten clones comprise approximately 14% of the sample. Taken with the paper, the label for treatment or condition translates to: allogeneic hematopoietic cell transplantation with graft depleted of TCRalphabeta T cells and CD19 B cells.

The starting material was PBMCs, mostly from graft donor cells, obtained 180 days after TCRalphabeta/CD19-depleted stem cell transplant. Every receptor here comes from a female patient aged 2 to 10 who had a stem cell transplant for aplastic anemia, so the T cells may come from the graft donor.

As regards this clonotype: It may be a read error: a sequence one base away is much more abundant. The CDR3 reads CVSSLGPGQGPSGNTIYF. Written as DNA, the CDR3 is TGTGTCAGCAGTTTAGGGCCCGGACAGGGTCCCTCTGGAAACACCATATATTTT. The chain recombines TRBV28 with TRBJ1-3; 8 nucleotides line up with TRBD1. Germline-derived CDR1 and CDR2 are MDHEN and SYDVKM. The CDR3 is 18 residues long.

This clonotype was counted only a few times. The chain joins TRBV10-3 to TRBJ2-3, with a possible D match to TRBD2 (6 bases). Germline V CDR1 and CDR2: ENHRY, SYGVKD. V lost 11 bases to trimming and J lost 3 bases, with 24 bases between them. The CDR3 contains 16 residues. The CDR3 is CAADAGMNHGTDTQYF. DNA for the CDR3: TGTGCCGCGGACGCGGGGATGAACCACGGTACAGATACGCAGTATTTT.